Included here is one T cell receptor (beta chain) sequence, with context. Its target is not known. Germline CDR1 MNHNY, CDR2 SVGAGI (reference sequence). The CDR3 extends over 14 amino acids. Germline trimming cut 6 bases from V and 7 bases from J; bases unmatched to any gene: 7. The data originate from a study of siplizumab effects on memory and regulatory T cells. In each sample, 10^5 or so TCR templates were assayed. The method was immunoSEQ multiplex PCR; TCRdb's version includes in-frame clones alone and lacks a portion of them. The table includes fewer than 120,000 clones, more than 90% detected once. Study-wide results and limits: Roughly 80-97% of proliferating CD4+ or CD8+ clones defied assignment to a naive or memory phenotype. Alloreactive sequences that could be traced to unstimulated CD4+ memory cells showed a significant reduction under siplizumab. Few alloreactive clones mapped to unstimulated subsets.

This clonotype originated in a human donor in good health. The rearrangement joins TRBV6-6 to TRBJ2-7; 12 bases agree with TRBD2. Material: CD4+ T cells sorted from blood. CDR3 protein: CASRRLAGESEQYF. The CDR3 coding sequence is TGTGCCAGCAGGAGACTAGCGGGAGAAAGTGAGCAGTACTTC.